A single sample is the source of the 9 T cell receptor beta chains below, sequenced in a study of early T cells in non-severe SARS-CoV-2 infection. TCRdb analysed the 5' RACE reads with MiXCR anew, one entry per CDR3 protein. The repertoire holds approximately 110,000 distinct CDR3 sequences, with under 15% as singletons. Specimen: whole blood. These receptors were obtained from an adult who was a healthcare worker with PCR-confirmed SARS-CoV-2 infection or an uninfected control (not recorded which).

The chain links TRBV4-1 to TRBJ1-1, with D possibly being TRBD1 (5 bases). The CDR3 runs 15 residues. Germline V gives CDR1 MGHRA, CDR2 YSYEKL. Between the trimmed V and J ends, which lost 3 bases and 0 bases, there was a span of 11 bases. The CDR3 is CASSHATVMNTEAFF. In nucleotides, the CDR3 is TGCGCCAGCAGCCACGCGACAGTTATGAACACTGAAGCTTTCTTT.

This clonotype was counted a few times. V gene TRBV20-1 combines with J gene TRBJ1-2; D is perhaps TRBD1 (6 bases). The CDR3 contains 12 residues. Trimming removed 0 bases from V and 4 bases from J, with 6 bases in between. CDR1 and CDR2 (germline): DFQATT, SNEGSKA (reference sequence). The DNA for the CDR3 is TGCAGTGCTAGAGACAGGGGCTATGGCTACACCTTC. Its translation is CSARDRGYGYTF.

The V call is TRBV2, the J call TRBJ2-2; 7 positions match TRBD2. CDR1 is SNHLY, CDR2 FYNNEI, per germline. The ends lost 3 bases at V and 4 bases at J; junction bases unmatched: 2. The CDR3 length is 14 residues. The CDR3 sequence: CASSDGEGTGELFF. The CDR3 region has the DNA TGTGCCAGCAGTGATGGGGAGGGCACCGGGGAGCTGTTTTTT.

V usage is TRBV2 and J usage is TRBJ1-1; TRBD1 agrees at 8 bases. The junction had 5 bases not matched to a gene; V was cut back by 4 bases and J by 1 base. Germline assignment: CDR1 SNHLY and CDR2 FYNNEI. The CDR3 runs 15 residues. CDR3: CASSGQGRGNTEAFF. CDR3 DNA sequence: TGTGCCAGCAGTGGACAGGGGAGGGGGAACACTGAAGCTTTCTTT.

V usage is TRBV6-5 and J usage is TRBJ2-7; D remains unclear. V was pared by 2 bases and J by 1 base, with 12 bases between. The length of the CDR3 is 15 residues. Germline assignment: CDR1 MNHEY and CDR2 SVGAGI. The CDR3 spells CASSYRQVGSYEQYF. CDR3 DNA: TGTGCCAGCAGTTACAGGCAGGTTGGGTCCTACGAGCAGTACTTC.

The chain couples TRBV7-8 to TRBJ2-5; D might be TRBD2 (6 bases). CDR3 size: 16 residues. Trimming cost V 4 bases and J 3 bases, with 18 bases left between them. CDR1 and CDR2 (germline): SGHVS, FQNEAQ. The CDR3 region is CASSYLLGGTEETQYF. The DNA of the CDR3 is TGTGCCAGCAGCTACCTCTTGGGGGGTACCGAAGAGACCCAGTACTTC.

The chain has TRBV6-1 and TRBJ1-6; the D is unclear. CDR1 is MNHNS and CDR2 is SASEGT in the germline V gene. The CDR3 runs 15 residues. The V end was cut by 4 bases, the J end by 5 bases, with 12 bases between. The chain's CDR3 is CASSALQNNNSPLHF. CDR3 in DNA: TGTGCCAGCAGTGCCCTCCAAAACAATAATTCACCCCTCCACTTT.

The chain has TRBV7-9 and TRBJ1-3; D not certain. V was shortened by 10 bases and J by 2 bases, with 9 bases between the two germline ends. Germline CDR1 reads SEHNR; CDR2 reads FQNEAQ (reference sequence). The CDR3 spans 12 residues. The chain's CDR3 is CATTSAGNTIYF. CDR3 DNA sequence: TGTGCCACCACATCGGCTGGAAACACCATATATTTT.

This clonotype was recorded a few times. The chain joins TRBV5-1 to TRBJ2-1; D is ambiguous. Germline CDR1 and CDR2: SGHRS and YFSETQ. The CDR3 consists of 16 residues. Trimming left V 0 bases short and J 0 bases short, with 10 bases between. In DNA form, the CDR3 reads TGCGCCAGCAGCTTGGGGGGTTATTACTCCTACAATGAGCAGTTCTTC. Residues: CASSLGGYYSYNEQFF.